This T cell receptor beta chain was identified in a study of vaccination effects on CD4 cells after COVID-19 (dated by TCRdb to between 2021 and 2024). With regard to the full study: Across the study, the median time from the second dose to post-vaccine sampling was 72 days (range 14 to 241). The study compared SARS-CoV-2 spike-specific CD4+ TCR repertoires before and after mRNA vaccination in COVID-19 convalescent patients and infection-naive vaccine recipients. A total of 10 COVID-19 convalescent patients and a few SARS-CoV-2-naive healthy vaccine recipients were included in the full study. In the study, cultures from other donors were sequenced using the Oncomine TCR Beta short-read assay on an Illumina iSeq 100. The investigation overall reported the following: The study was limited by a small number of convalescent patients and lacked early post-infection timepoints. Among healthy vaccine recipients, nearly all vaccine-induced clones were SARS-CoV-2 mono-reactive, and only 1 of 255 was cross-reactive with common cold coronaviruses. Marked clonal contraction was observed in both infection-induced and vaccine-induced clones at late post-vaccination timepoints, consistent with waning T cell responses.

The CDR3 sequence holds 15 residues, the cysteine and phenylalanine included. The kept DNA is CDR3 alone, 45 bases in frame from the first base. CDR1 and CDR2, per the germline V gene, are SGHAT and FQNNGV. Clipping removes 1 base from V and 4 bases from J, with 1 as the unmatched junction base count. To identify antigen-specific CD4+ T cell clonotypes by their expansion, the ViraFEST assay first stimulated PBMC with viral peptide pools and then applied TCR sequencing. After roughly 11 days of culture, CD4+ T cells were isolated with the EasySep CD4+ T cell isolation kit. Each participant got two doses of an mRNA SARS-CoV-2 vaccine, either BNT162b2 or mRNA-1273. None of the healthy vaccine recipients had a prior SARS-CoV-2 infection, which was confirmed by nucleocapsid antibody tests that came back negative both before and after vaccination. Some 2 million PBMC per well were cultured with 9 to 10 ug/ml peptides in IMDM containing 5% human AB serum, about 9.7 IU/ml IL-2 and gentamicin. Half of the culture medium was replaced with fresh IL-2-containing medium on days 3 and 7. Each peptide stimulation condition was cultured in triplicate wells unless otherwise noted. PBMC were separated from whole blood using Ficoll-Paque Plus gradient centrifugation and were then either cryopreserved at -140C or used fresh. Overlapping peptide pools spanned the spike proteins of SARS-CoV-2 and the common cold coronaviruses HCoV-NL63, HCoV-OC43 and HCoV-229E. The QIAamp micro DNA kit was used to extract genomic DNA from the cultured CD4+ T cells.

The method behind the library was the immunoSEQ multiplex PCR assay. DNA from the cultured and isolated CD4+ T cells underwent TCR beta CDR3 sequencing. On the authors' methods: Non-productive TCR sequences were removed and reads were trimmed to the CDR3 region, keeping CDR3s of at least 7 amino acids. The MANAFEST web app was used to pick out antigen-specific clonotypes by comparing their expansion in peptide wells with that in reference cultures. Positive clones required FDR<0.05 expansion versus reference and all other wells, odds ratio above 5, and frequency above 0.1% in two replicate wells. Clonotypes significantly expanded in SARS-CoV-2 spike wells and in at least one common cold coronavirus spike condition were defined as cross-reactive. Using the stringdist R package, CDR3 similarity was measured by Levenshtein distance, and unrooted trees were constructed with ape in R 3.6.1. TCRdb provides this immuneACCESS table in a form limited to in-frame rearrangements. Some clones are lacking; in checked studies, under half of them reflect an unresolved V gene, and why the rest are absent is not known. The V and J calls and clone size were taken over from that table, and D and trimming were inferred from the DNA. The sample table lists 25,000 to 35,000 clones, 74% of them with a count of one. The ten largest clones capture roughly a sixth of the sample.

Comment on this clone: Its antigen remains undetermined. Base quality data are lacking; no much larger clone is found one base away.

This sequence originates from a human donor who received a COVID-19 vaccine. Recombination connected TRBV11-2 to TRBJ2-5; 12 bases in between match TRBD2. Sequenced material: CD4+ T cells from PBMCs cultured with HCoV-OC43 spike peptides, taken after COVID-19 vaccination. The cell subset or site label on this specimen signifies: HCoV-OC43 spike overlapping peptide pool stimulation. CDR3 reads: CASSLALAGGETQYF. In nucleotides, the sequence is TGTGCCAGCAGCTTAGCACTAGCGGGAGGAGAGACCCAGTACTTC.